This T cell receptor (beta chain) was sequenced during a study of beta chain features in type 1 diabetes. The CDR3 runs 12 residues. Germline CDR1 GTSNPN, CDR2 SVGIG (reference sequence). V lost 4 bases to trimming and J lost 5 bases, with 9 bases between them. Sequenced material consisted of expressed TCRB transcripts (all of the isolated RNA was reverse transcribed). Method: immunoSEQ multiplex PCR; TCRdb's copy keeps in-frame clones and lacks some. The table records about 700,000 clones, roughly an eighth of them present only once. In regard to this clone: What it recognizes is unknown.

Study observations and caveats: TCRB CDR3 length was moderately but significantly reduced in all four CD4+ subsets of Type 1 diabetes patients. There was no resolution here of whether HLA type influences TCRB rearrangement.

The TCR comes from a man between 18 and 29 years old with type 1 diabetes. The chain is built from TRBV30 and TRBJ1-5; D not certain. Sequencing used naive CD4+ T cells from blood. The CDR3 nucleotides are TGTGCCTGGACGGGTCCGGATCAGCCCCAGCATTTT. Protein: CAWTGPDQPQHF.